This entry concerns a single T cell receptor (beta chain). Sequencing used immunoSEQ multiplex PCR; TCRdb keeps in-frame clones, though not all of them. Of about 100,000 clones listed, 85% to 95% are singletons. The data stem from a study of control samples from healthy donors and cancer patients. CDR1 is MDHEN, CDR2 SYDVKM, per germline. The J segment lost 3 bases and the V segment lost 6 bases, leaving 11 bases of the junction unmatched. This CDR3 has 16 amino acids. This receptor was obtained from a man between 18 and 35 years old in good health. The chain carries TRBV28 and TRBJ2-3, with 8 positions matching TRBD2. What was sequenced was blood. CDR3 amino acids: CASSSSGAGVTDTQYF. For the CDR3, the DNA is TGTGCCAGCAGCTCCTCTGGAGCGGGAGTTACAGATACGCAGTATTTT.